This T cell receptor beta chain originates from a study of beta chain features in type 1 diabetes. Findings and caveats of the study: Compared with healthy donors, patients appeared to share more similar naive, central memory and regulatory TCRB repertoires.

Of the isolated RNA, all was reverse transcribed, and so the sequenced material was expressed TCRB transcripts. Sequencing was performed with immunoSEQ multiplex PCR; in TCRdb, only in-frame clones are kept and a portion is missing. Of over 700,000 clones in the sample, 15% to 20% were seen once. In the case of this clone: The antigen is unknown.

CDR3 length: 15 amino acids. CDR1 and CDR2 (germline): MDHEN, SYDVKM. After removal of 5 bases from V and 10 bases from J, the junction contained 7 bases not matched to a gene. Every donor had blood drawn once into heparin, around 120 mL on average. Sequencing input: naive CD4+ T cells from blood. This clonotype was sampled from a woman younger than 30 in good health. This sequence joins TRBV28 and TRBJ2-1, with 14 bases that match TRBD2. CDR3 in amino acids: CASSEGLAGVWEQFF. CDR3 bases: TGTGCCAGCAGTGAGGGACTAGCGGGAGTATGGGAGCAGTTCTTC.